This T cell receptor beta chain was recorded in a study of CXCR3-negative and CXCR3-positive naive CD8 T cells. General observations from the study: CXCR3-expressing naive cells carried TRB CDR3s more hydrophobic than those of CXCR3-negative naive cells.

The length of the CDR3 is 16 residues. Germline-derived CDR1 and CDR2 are LGHDT and YNNKEL (reference sequence). 5' RACE that incorporated UMI labels was used to prepare the TRB cDNA libraries. No DNA is given; TCRdb re-called the 5' RACE reads and lists each CDR3 protein once. Across 150,000 to 160,000 distinct CDR3 sequences, the top ten clones capture approximately 0.51% of the sample. Regarding this clonotype: Its antigen is unidentified.

The V and J genes are TRBV3-1 and TRBJ1-1; lacking DNA, the TRBD1 call made by TCRdb goes unchecked. The sample consisted of naive CXCR3+ CD8+ T cells from blood. The subset: CD45RO-CCR7+CD27+CD95- naive CD8+ T cells expressing CXCR3 (TNR3+). The clonotype originates from a human donor in good health. Some clones in this sample may be carry-over from other donors' samples. CDR3 loop: CASSHIQGPGNTEAFF.